The table lists the clone carrying this T cell receptor beta chain with many counts. Its antigen is not known. CDR3 length: 17 residues. Germline V lookup: CDR1 SGHRS, CDR2 YFSETQ. Trimming removed 4 bases at V and 7 bases at J, with 23 bases between. The data derive from a study of early T cells in non-severe SARS-CoV-2 infection. Background on the study: Alpha and beta chains were unpaired, from unsorted whole-blood bulk RNA. Whole-study findings and limits: Sequences matched to VDJdb favored anti-spike CD8 responses, while private and CD4 specificities were missed.

Individual cDNA molecules each received unique molecular identifiers attached to them. TCRdb re-derived calls from the 5' RACE reads in MiXCR, one entry per CDR3 protein. The sample holds approximately 81,000 distinct CDR3 sequences, about 12% seen once. Sequenced: whole blood. The sequence was obtained from an adult who was a healthcare worker with PCR-confirmed SARS-CoV-2 infection or an uninfected control (not recorded which). The chain joins TRBV5-1 to TRBJ1-4; D gene ambiguous. The CDR3 region has the DNA TGCGCCAGCAGCCGTACCCGCAAGGACCTCCGGGGTGAAAAACTGTTTTTT. As protein: CASSRTRKDLRGEKLFF.